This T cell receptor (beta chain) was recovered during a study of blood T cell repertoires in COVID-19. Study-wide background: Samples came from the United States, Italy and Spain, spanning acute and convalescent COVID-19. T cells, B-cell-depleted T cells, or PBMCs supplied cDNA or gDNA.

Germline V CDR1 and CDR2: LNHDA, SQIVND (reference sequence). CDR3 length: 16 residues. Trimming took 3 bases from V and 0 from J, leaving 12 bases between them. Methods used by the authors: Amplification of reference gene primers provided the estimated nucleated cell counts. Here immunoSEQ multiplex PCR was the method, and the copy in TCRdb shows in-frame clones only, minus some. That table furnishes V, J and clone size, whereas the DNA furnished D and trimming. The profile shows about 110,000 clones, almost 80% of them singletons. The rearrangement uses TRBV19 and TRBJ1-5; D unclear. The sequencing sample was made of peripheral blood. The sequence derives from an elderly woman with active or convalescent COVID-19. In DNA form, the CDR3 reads TGTGCCAGTAGTATCAAGGCGGGGATTAGCAATCAGCCCCAGCATTTT. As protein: CASSIKAGISNQPQHF.